Below, 19 T cell receptor beta chains from the same sample are listed, as sequenced in a study of T-cell memory formation after mild COVID-19. TCRdb fed the 5' RACE reads into MiXCR, producing one record per CDR3 protein. The profile shows some 600,000 distinct CDR3 sequences, about 18% of them singletons. The sample consisted of PBMCs or a T cell subset sorted from them (not recorded which). The receptors stem from an adult woman who had mild COVID-19 (a few samples of this study predate the infection). Cell type and time point are not known.

This clonotype was seen only a few times. This sequence joins TRBV5-5 and TRBJ2-7; D perhaps matches TRBD2 (5 bases). Trimming took 4 bases from V and 9 from J, leaving 20 bases between them. CDR3 size: 14 residues. CDR1 is SGHKS and CDR2 is YYEKEE in the germline V gene (reference sequence). The CDR3 bases are TGTGCCAGCAGCGACTTTGGAGCCCGGGATTTGCAGTACTTC. This encodes CASSDFGARDLQYF.

This clonotype was picked up a small number of times. The chain is built from TRBV7-6 and TRBJ1-1, with D possibly being TRBD1 (5 bases). Germline CDR1 reads SGHVS; CDR2 reads FNYEAQ. The V gene lost 6 bases and the J gene lost 1 base, with 9 bases spanning the gap. CDR3 length: 13 amino acids. CDR3 nucleotides: TGTGCCAGCAGATTGACAGAGAACACTGAAGCTTTCTTT. Amino acids: CASRLTENTEAFF.

This clonotype has only a few counts. This rearrangement joins TRBV7-6 to TRBJ2-3; the D call may be TRBD1 or TRBD2 (5 bases each). The germline V and J ends were trimmed by 0 bases and 3 bases, with 13 bases remaining between them. Per germline, CDR1 SGHVS and CDR2 FNYEAQ. The CDR3 has 16 residues. Written as DNA, the CDR3 is TGTGCCAGCAGCTTAGCTGGGGGACCCCCTACAGATACGCAGTATTTT. This encodes CASSLAGGPPTDTQYF.

The V call is TRBV7-6, the J call TRBJ2-1; TRBD1 might be the D (5 bases). Germline-derived CDR1 and CDR2 are SGHVS and FNYEAQ. Trimming left V 5 bases short and J 6 bases short, with 14 bases between. The CDR3 consists of 14 residues. This chain's CDR3 is CASSIGPQGNEQFF. CDR3 nucleotides: TGTGCCAGCAGCATAGGCCCCCAGGGCAATGAGCAGTTCTTC.

This chain connects TRBV12-3 or TRBV12-4 to TRBJ1-2, with D maybe TRBD1 (5 bases). The CDR3 runs to 13 residues. V was pared by 4 bases and J by 4 bases, with 10 bases between. The CDR3 DNA follows: TGTGCCAGCAGTTGGGGGGATCGCTATGGCTACACCTTC. Amino acids: CASSWGDRYGYTF.

V is TRBV7-2 and J is TRBJ1-2; tentatively, D is TRBD1 (5 bases). V was clipped by 1 base and J by 7 bases, with 10 bases between them. CDR3 length: 13 amino acids. Germline CDR1 and CDR2: SGHTA and FQGNSA. CDR3 in amino acids: CASSLDGGGGYTF. The CDR3 DNA reads TGTGCCAGCAGCTTAGACGGGGGGGGTGGCTACACCTTC.

This clonotype was counted ten times or more. The chain uses TRBV5-1 and TRBJ1-5, with D perhaps TRBD1 (5 bases). Trimming left V 2 bases short and J 1 base short, with 10 bases between. The CDR3 spans 15 residues. CDR1 is SGHRS, CDR2 YFSETQ, per germline. This CDR3 reads CASSFRGGSNQPQHF. The CDR3 DNA reads as TGCGCCAGCAGCTTTCGGGGGGGGAGCAATCAGCCCCAGCATTTT. Variable domain in full (rest from reference TRBV5-1 and TRBJ1-5): KAGVTQTPRYLIKTRGQQVTLSCSPISGHRSVSWYQQTPGQGLQFLFEYFSETQRNKGNFPGRFSGRQFSNSRSEMNVSTLELGDSALYLCASSFRGGSNQPQHFGDGTRLSIL.

On this clonotype: One end of the junction does not line up with germline, which may come from a read error. The gene calls are TRBV11-2 and TRBJ1-1; tentatively, D is TRBD1 (5 bases). This CDR3 has 10 residues. The V gene's germline CDR1 is SGHAT and CDR2 FQNNGV. The CDR3 DNA follows: TGTGCCAGCAGCTTAGCGGGACTCTACTTT. It codes for CASSLAGLYF.

This clonotype has only a few counts. In DNA, the CDR3 is TGTGCCACCAGTACGAGACAGGGGTTCGAGACCCAGTACTTC. Translating it yields CATSTRQGFETQYF. The rearrangement uses TRBV24-1 and TRBJ2-5; 8 nucleotides agree with TRBD1. In germline, CDR1 is KGHDR, CDR2 SFDVKD. This CDR3 comprises 14 residues. The junction had 7 bases not matched to a gene; V was cut back by 6 bases and J by 5 bases.

J is TRBJ1-2 and V is TRBV12-3 or TRBV12-4; tentatively, D is TRBD1 (5 bases). The V end lost 6 bases, the J end lost 8 bases, and 16 bases lay between the germline ends. This CDR3 region has 13 residues. CDR3 DNA sequence: TGTGCCAGCAGGCCGGCAGTGGCAGGGGGCTACACCTTC. Protein: CASRPAVAGGYTF.

J is TRBJ2-5 and V is TRBV7-2; 14 nucleotides match TRBD2. The CDR3 runs 15 residues. V shed 7 bases and J 4 bases; nucleotides not matched to a gene: 5. CDR1 and CDR2 from the germline V gene are SGHTA and FQGNSA. The CDR3, as DNA: TGTGCCAGCACCCGACTAGCGGGAGGGGGAGAGACCCAGTACTTC. Its protein product is CASTRLAGGGETQYF.

This clonotype was seen repeatedly, ten times or more. The V and J genes are TRBV6-2 or TRBV6-3 and TRBJ2-7; D gene unclear. This CDR3 is 11 amino acids long. The V end lost 5 bases, the J end lost 2 bases, and 4 bases lay between the germline ends. CDR1 MNHEY and CDR2 SVGEGT come from the germline V gene. The CDR3 is CASSEAYEQYF. DNA of the CDR3: TGTGCCAGCAGTGAAGCCTACGAGCAGTACTTC.

This clonotype has just a few counts. This chain connects TRBV15 to TRBJ1-6; D perhaps matches TRBD1 (6 bases). The ends were cut back, 3 bases at V and 0 bases at J, with 15 bases in the middle. This CDR3 comprises 18 residues. The V gene's germline CDR1 is LNHNV and CDR2 YYDKDF (reference sequence). As DNA, the CDR3 is TGTGCCACCAGCAGCACCGGGGGGCGAGCCTCCTATAATTCACCCCTCCACTTT. This sequence encodes CATSSTGGRASYNSPLHF.

This clonotype was seen a few times. This chain uses TRBV29-1 with TRBJ2-7; possible D gene TRBD1, 5 bases. The CDR3 extends over 13 amino acids. V lost 4 bases and J 0 bases, leaving 10 bases between the germline ends. The V gene's germline CDR1 is SQVTM and CDR2 ANQGSEA. The CDR3 sequence is CSVATAPSYEQYF. Written as DNA, the CDR3 is TGCAGCGTTGCGACAGCTCCCTCCTACGAGCAGTACTTC.

The J gene is TRBJ2-1, the V gene TRBV7-2; 7 bases map to TRBD1. The germline gives CDR1 SGHTA, CDR2 FQGNSA. The CDR3 loop spans 16 amino acids. The J segment lost 6 bases and the V segment lost 1 base, leaving 9 bases of the junction unmatched. Here the CDR3 reads CASSLVGRGFSNEQFF. The CDR3 DNA reads TGTGCCAGCAGCTTAGTGGGCAGGGGGTTCAGCAATGAGCAGTTCTTC.

The chain uses TRBV4-3 and TRBJ1-5, with TRBD1 as a possible D gene (5 bases). The CDR3 consists of 17 residues. Germline V gene lookup returns CDR1 LGHNA and CDR2 YSLEER. The V end was cut by 1 base, the J end by 3 bases, with 16 bases between. The CDR3: CASSQVYLGAANQPQHF. CDR3 nucleotide sequence: TGCGCCAGCAGCCAAGTGTATCTAGGGGCGGCCAATCAGCCCCAGCATTTT.

The rearrangement uses TRBV4-1 and TRBJ2-1, with 13 bases that match TRBD2. Trimming cost V 1 base and J 3 bases; bases outside gene matches: 9. Germline CDR1 reads MGHRA; CDR2 reads YSYEKL. CDR3 size: 19 residues. In nucleotides, the CDR3 is TGCGCCAGCAGCCAAGTGGGACTAGCGGGGAAGGGGTACTACAATGAGCAGTTCTTC. Protein product: CASSQVGLAGKGYYNEQFF.

This clonotype has only a few counts. The chain recombines TRBV5-1 with TRBJ1-1; D unresolved. The CDR3 loop spans 15 amino acids. V lost 0 bases and J 6 bases, leaving 15 bases between the germline ends. Germline V lookup: CDR1 SGHRS, CDR2 YFSETQ. CDR3: CASSLVGERYSEAFF. The CDR3 nucleotides are TGCGCCAGCAGCTTGGTTGGAGAGAGGTACTCTGAAGCTTTCTTT.

There are a few counts of this clonotype. This chain uses TRBV7-9 with TRBJ2-1, with 7 nucleotides matching TRBD1. This CDR3 has 15 residues. Germline V gene sequence: CDR1 SEHNR, CDR2 FQNEAQ (reference sequence). The ends lost 7 bases at V and 4 bases at J; junction bases unmatched: 10. The CDR3 loop is CASNKQGMVYNEQFF. DNA for the CDR3: TGTGCCAGCAACAAACAGGGGATGGTTTACAATGAGCAGTTCTTC.